These 29 T cell receptor beta chains were sequenced from one sample in a study of CD8+ T cells in alopecia areata. Treatment of the sample: oral pan-JAK inhibitor, 5-10 mg twice daily. TCR sequencing used cDNA made by reverse transcription of extracted RNA. Sequencing was performed with immunoSEQ multiplex PCR; in TCRdb, only in-frame clones are kept and a portion is missing. The sample includes over 250,000 clones, 50% to 75% of them seen just once. The sample here was CD4+ T cells sorted from blood, taken at week 52, from a patient treated with tofacitinib. These receptors were taken from a human donor with alopecia areata.

The sample holds a few counts of this clone. The chain couples TRBV30 to TRBJ1-1; D remains unclear. Germline V gene lookup returns CDR1 GTSNPN and CDR2 SVGIG (reference sequence). Trimming stripped 4 bases from V and 0 bases from J, with 18 bases between. CDR3 length: 16 amino acids. CDR3 nucleotide sequence: TGTGCCTGGACGCCGATGGAACGGATTCTGAACACTGAAGCTTTCTTT. Translation: CAWTPMERILNTEAFF.

In this sample, this clone turned up a few times. The rearrangement links TRBV15 to TRBJ2-5, with 9 positions matching TRBD2. The DNA end favors TRBJ2-7, so the J call may be wrong. The CDR3 consists of 13 residues. Looked up from germline, CDR1 is LNHNV and CDR2 is YYDKDF (reference sequence). The chain's CDR3 is CATSRLAGYEQYF. The CDR3 bases are TGTGCCACCAGCAGACTAGCGGGGTACGAGCAGTACTTC.

This chain links TRBV5-1 with TRBJ2-5; D unresolved. Germline CDR1 SGHRS, CDR2 YFSETQ. V lost 0 bases, J lost 3 bases, and 6 bases lay in between. CDR3 length equals 13 residues. CDR3 DNA sequence: TGCGCCAGCAGCTTGGAAGGAGAAGAGACCCAGTACTTC. This sequence encodes CASSLEGEETQYF.

The chain recombines TRBV19 with TRBJ1-2, with unresolved D. CDR1 is LNHDA, CDR2 SQIVND, per germline (reference sequence). Trimming shortened V by 4 bases and J by 9 bases, and 18 bases separated the two germline ends. This CDR3 comprises 14 residues. The CDR3 region is CASSTTRERGSYTF. In DNA, the CDR3 is TGTGCCAGTAGTACTACGAGAGAACGAGGAAGCTACACCTTC.

The count of this clone is one. V usage is TRBV6-5 and J usage is TRBJ2-7; D gene ambiguous. CDR3 length equals 11 residues. Germline CDR1 MNHEY, CDR2 SVGAGI. With 7 bases removed from V and 6 bases from J, the gap between germline ends came to 10 bases. For the CDR3, the DNA is TGTGCCAGCACCCTACTGGGCGAGCAGTACTTC. Translating gives CASTLLGEQYF.

The chain couples TRBV29-1 to TRBJ2-7, with 7 bases identical to TRBD1. The CDR3 runs to 13 residues. Germline V lookup: CDR1 SQVTM, CDR2 ANQGSEA. The ends lost 6 bases at V and 5 bases at J; junction bases unmatched: 10. As DNA, the CDR3 is TGCAGCGTCTGGAACAGGGGCGTCAACGAGCAGTACTTC. Its protein is CSVWNRGVNEQYF.

The rearrangement links TRBV4-1 to TRBJ2-1; the D gene is possibly TRBD2 (7 bases). Germline CDR1 MGHRA, CDR2 YSYEKL. V was cut by 5 bases and J by 2 bases, with 16 bases left in between. The CDR3 runs to 16 residues. CDR3 in amino acids: CASSFAGGLAYNEQFF. CDR3 in DNA: TGCGCCAGCAGCTTCGCCGGGGGGCTGGCCTACAATGAGCAGTTCTTC.

This chain joins TRBV2 and TRBJ1-2; possible D gene TRBD1, 5 bases. Germline values: CDR1 SNHLY, CDR2 FYNNEI. V shed 10 bases and J shed 2 bases, with 11 bases lying between them. The length of the CDR3 is 12 residues. The CDR3 protein is CATGTENYGYTF. The CDR3 nucleotides are TGTGCCACAGGGACGGAGAACTATGGCTACACCTTC.

The J gene is TRBJ1-1, the V gene TRBV5-1, with a tentative D call TRBD1 (5 bases). This CDR3 region has 15 residues. The germline gives CDR1 SGHRS, CDR2 YFSETQ. V lost 0 bases, J lost 8 bases, and 17 bases lay in between. This CDR3 is CASSLDPHGGAEAFF. In DNA form, the CDR3 reads TGCGCCAGCAGCTTGGATCCCCACGGAGGGGCGGAAGCTTTCTTT.

The chain combines TRBV9 with TRBJ2-5, with 7 nucleotides matching TRBD1. The germline CDR1 and CDR2 sequences are SGDLS and YYNGEE. CDR3 size: 17 residues. Losses at the gene ends were 0 bases for V and 2 bases for J; bases not matched to a gene: 10. The CDR3, as DNA: TGTGCCAGCAGCGTAGTCCCCGGGACAGTACGACAAGAGACCCAGTACTTC. Its translation is CASSVVPGTVRQETQYF.

This clone came up once. This sequence joins TRBV20-1 and TRBJ2-7; D is possibly TRBD1 (6 bases). V was cut by 4 bases and J by 4 bases, with 8 bases left in between. Germline V gene lookup returns CDR1 DFQATT and CDR2 SNEGSKA (reference sequence). This CDR3 is built from 11 residues. The CDR3 DNA is TGCAGTGCTAAGGACAGTTACGAGCAGTACTTC. Protein sequence: CSAKDSYEQYF.

The rearrangement joins TRBV18 to TRBJ1-1; possible D gene TRBD1, 5 bases. V gave up 5 bases and J gave up 2 bases, with 9 bases separating them. There are 13 residues in the CDR3. The V gene's germline CDR1 is KGHSH and CDR2 LQKENI. The CDR3 region is CASSIQGNTEAFF. The CDR3 DNA reads TGTGCCAGCTCAATCCAGGGTAACACTGAAGCTTTCTTT.

V is TRBV2 and J is TRBJ2-1; weak D call: TRBD1 (5 bases). There are 15 residues in the CDR3. Trimming pared 4 bases from V and 6 bases from J, leaving 16 bases between. Germline V gene data show CDR1 as SNHLY and CDR2 as FYNNEI. CDR3 nucleotides: TGTGCCAGCAGTGTCAGGGCAGGAATCGGCAATGAGCAGTTCTTC. Amino acids: CASSVRAGIGNEQFF. Full variable domain (remainder filled in from reference TRBV2 and TRBJ2-1): EPEVTQTPSHQVTQMGQEVILRCVPISNHLYFYWYRQILGQKVEFLVSFYNNEISEKSEIFDDQFSVERPDGSNFTLKIRSTKLEDSAMYFCASSVRAGIGNEQFFGPGTRLTVL.

About this clone: One end of the junction does not line up with germline, which may come from a read error. The V and J genes are TRBV29-1 and TRBJ2-5; 8 nucleotides line up with TRBD2. Germline CDR1 and CDR2: SQVTM and ANQGSEA. The CDR3 is 12 residues long. The CDR3 coding sequence is TGCAGCGCCGTCACTAGCGGCGAGATCCAGTACTTC. Its protein product is CSAVTSGEIQYF.

The J gene is TRBJ1-2, the V gene TRBV25-1; unclear D gene. CDR1 and CDR2 (germline): MGHDK, SYGVNS. Trimming removed 4 bases from V and 2 bases from J, with 11 bases in between. The length of the CDR3 is 14 residues. The CDR3 nucleotides are TGTGCCAGCAGTGTCCTCGGGGAGAACTATGGCTACACCTTC. It specifies CASSVLGENYGYTF.

This clone was counted a single time. The V and J genes are TRBV5-1 and TRBJ2-1; 10 nucleotides align to TRBD1. This CDR3 is 14 amino acids long. Germline V gives CDR1 SGHRS, CDR2 YFSETQ. V gave up 5 bases and J gave up 5 bases; unmatched junction bases: 4. The CDR3, as DNA: TGCGCCAGCAGGGGTGGGACAGGGGACAATGAGCAGTTCTTC. This gives the protein CASRGGTGDNEQFF.

The chain links TRBV5-1 to TRBJ2-3; D remains ambiguous. Trimming removed 4 bases at V and 4 bases at J, with 19 bases between. CDR3 length: 16 residues. CDR1 and CDR2 (germline): SGHRS, YFSETQ. CDR3 in DNA: TGCGCCAGCAGCGTGGACGGACCCTATTGGGCAGATACGCAGTATTTT. Its protein is CASSVDGPYWADTQYF.

This chain links TRBV11-2 with TRBJ1-5; D uncertain. Per germline, CDR1 SGHAT and CDR2 FQNNGV. V was cut by 5 bases and J by 9 bases, with 14 bases left in between. This CDR3 is 13 amino acids long. CDR3 nucleotide sequence: TGTGCCAGCAGCCCGGACCCCGAGGGGCCCCAGCATTTT. Protein: CASSPDPEGPQHF.

The chain combines TRBV4-1 with TRBJ1-6; perhaps TRBD1 as D (5 bases). V lost 3 bases and J lost 5, with 11 bases in between. The germline V gene encodes CDR1 MGHRA and CDR2 YSYEKL. The CDR3 has 15 amino acids. CDR3 residues: CASSQQPGNNSPLHF. Here the CDR3 DNA reads TGCGCCAGCAGCCAGCAGCCAGGGAATAATTCACCCCTCCACTTT.

V usage is TRBV7-2 and J usage is TRBJ1-1; D perhaps matches TRBD1 (5 bases). With 5 bases removed from V and 5 bases from J, the gap between germline ends came to 21 bases. The CDR3 spans 16 residues. Germline V gives CDR1 SGHTA, CDR2 FQGNSA. CDR3 nucleotides: TGTGCCAGCAGCACAGAAAATCAGGGAGTAGGGACTGAAGCTTTCTTT. Its protein product is CASSTENQGVGTEAFF.

The gene calls are TRBV30 and TRBJ1-1, with D possibly TRBD1 on 5 matching bases. Between the trimmed V and J ends, which lost 1 base and 1 base, there was a span of 10 bases. This CDR3 has 14 residues. Per the germline V gene, CDR1 is GTSNPN and CDR2 is SVGIG (reference sequence). The CDR3 DNA reads as TGTGCCTGGAGTGCCGGGACTAGGAACACTGAAGCTTTCTTT. This translates into CAWSAGTRNTEAFF.

This clone was picked up a small number of times. The V gene is TRBV10-3, the J gene TRBJ2-7; tentatively, D is TRBD2 (6 bases). The germline CDR1 and CDR2 sequences are ENHRY and SYGVKD. V gave up 9 bases and J gave up 2 bases, with 14 bases separating them. The CDR3 covers 13 residues. The CDR3, as DNA: TGTGCCATGTCCGCGGGGAACACCTACGAGCAGTACTTC. Encoded protein: CAMSAGNTYEQYF.

This clone came up a few times. This chain joins TRBV7-9 and TRBJ2-5, with D tentatively TRBD2 (7 bases). V was trimmed by 3 bases and J by 2 bases, leaving 19 bases between them. CDR3 size: 17 residues. The germline V gene encodes CDR1 SEHNR and CDR2 FQNEAQ (reference sequence). CDR3 coding DNA: TGTGCCAGCAGCTTGGGGGGGCTAGCCCAGAAACAAGAGACCCAGTACTTC. Amino acid sequence: CASSLGGLAQKQETQYF.

The V call is TRBV29-1, the J call TRBJ2-7; D possibly corresponds to TRBD1 (5 bases). There are 10 residues in the CDR3. The V and J ends lost 6 bases and 7 bases respectively, with 10 bases between them. Germline V gene data show CDR1 as SQVTM and CDR2 as ANQGSEA. The CDR3 here is CSVRVGEQYF. CDR3 in DNA: TGCAGCGTCAGGGTGGGAGAGCAGTACTTC.

The CDR3 sequence: CASSQEWGQGATDTQYF. The CDR3 region has the DNA TGTGCCAGCAGCCAAGAATGGGGTCAGGGGGCAACAGATACGCAGTATTTT. The chain uses TRBV4-2 and TRBJ2-3; 8 positions agree with TRBD1. The V segment lost 0 bases and the J segment 3 bases; nucleotides outside the gene matches: 8. Germline V gene sequence: CDR1 LGHNA, CDR2 YNFKEQ. This CDR3 has 17 residues.

This chain joins TRBV2 and TRBJ1-1; D gene uncertain. The CDR3 totals 14 residues. V was clipped by 7 bases and J by 4 bases, with 16 bases between them. Germline V gene data show CDR1 as SNHLY and CDR2 as FYNNEI. The CDR3: CASIYDVSPTEAFF. The CDR3 DNA reads as TGTGCCAGCATCTACGACGTTTCGCCCACTGAAGCTTTCTTT.

The sample holds one count of this clone. The rearrangement links TRBV30 to TRBJ2-3, with TRBD2 matching 10 bases. The CDR3 is 14 amino acids. The V gene's germline CDR1 is GTSNPN and CDR2 SVGIG (reference sequence). With 3 bases clipped from V and 4 bases from J, the junction kept 4 bases outside the gene matches. The CDR3 sequence: CAWRAGGPSDTQYF. In DNA form, the CDR3 reads TGTGCCTGGAGAGCGGGGGGGCCATCAGATACGCAGTATTTT.

The chain's CDR3 is CASSLGSGPGGYTF. The CDR3 coding sequence is TGTGCCAGCAGCTTAGGGTCCGGACCCGGTGGCTACACCTTC. The chain combines TRBV7-6 with TRBJ1-2; no clear D. The germline gives CDR1 SGHVS, CDR2 FNYEAQ. CDR3 length equals 14 residues. Trimming pared 1 base from V and 7 bases from J, leaving 13 bases between.

In the case of this clone: This CDR3 is also generated by other DNA sequences in the sample. The chain links TRBV29-1 to TRBJ2-5; the match to TRBD1 covers 7 bases. The length of the CDR3 is 12 residues. Losses at the gene ends were 4 bases for V and 4 bases for J; bases not matched to a gene: 3. The germline V gene has CDR1 SQVTM and CDR2 ANQGSEA. The CDR3 nucleotides read TGCAGCGTTGGACAGGGAAGAGAGACCCAGTACTTC. This sequence encodes CSVGQGRETQYF.